The 18 T cell receptor beta chains reported below all come from one sample, sequenced in a study of Graves' ophthalmopathy and Graves' hyperthyroidism. Amplified TCR beta CDR3 regions were obtained using RNA transcripts as template. HTBI-primed first-round RT-PCR preceded second-round multiplex PCR. Each CDR3 protein gets one entry after TCRdb re-called the multiplex PCR reads with MiXCR. Seen here are about 740,000 distinct CDR3 sequences, roughly 41% observed once, and the top ten hold less than 55%. Material for sequencing was peripheral blood. These receptors were obtained from an adult man with Graves' ophthalmopathy.

This clonotype was counted a few times. V usage is TRBV6-5 and J usage is TRBJ2-7, with TRBD2 matching 7 bases. Germline loops: CDR1 MNHEY, CDR2 SVGAGI. Trimming removed 4 bases from V and 4 bases from J; junction bases left unmatched: 13. The CDR3 contains 16 residues. The CDR3 bases are TGTGCCAGCAGTTTGGGAATAGCGGGCGGGTTATACGAGCAGTACTTC. It translates to CASSLGIAGGLYEQYF.

V gene TRBV2 combines with J gene TRBJ1-2; no reliable D call. The V gene lost 5 bases and the J gene lost 4 bases, with 11 bases spanning the gap. The germline V gene encodes CDR1 SNHLY and CDR2 FYNNEI. The CDR3 sequence is 13 residues long. The CDR3 reads CASSPDPRYGYTF. The CDR3 DNA follows: TGTGCCAGCAGTCCCGACCCACGCTATGGCTACACCTTC.

On this clonotype: This may come from a read error, since a much larger clone is one base off. This rearrangement joins TRBV11-2 to TRBJ1-1; maybe TRBD1 (6 bases). This CDR3 has 16 residues. V was cut by 0 bases and J by 3 bases, with 14 bases left in between. Germline V gives CDR1 SGHAT, CDR2 FQNNGV. The CDR3 sequence: CASSLEWWDMDTEAFF. The CDR3 DNA reads as TGTGCCAGCAGCTTAGAGTGGTGGGACATGGACACTGAAGCTTTCTTT.

This clonotype appeared many times. This chain joins TRBV5-1 and TRBJ1-6, with 8 bases that match TRBD1. The CDR3 extends over 15 amino acids. The V gene's germline CDR1 is SGHRS and CDR2 YFSETQ. Trimming at V came to 4 bases and at J to 6 bases, leaving 6 bases not matched to a gene. CDR3 nucleotide sequence: TGCGCCAGCAGCGCCGGACAGGGTCGTAATTCACCCCTCCACTTT. Its protein product is CASSAGQGRNSPLHF.

V and J are TRBV5-4 and TRBJ2-7, with D perhaps assigned TRBD1 or TRBD2 (5 bases each). V lost 0 bases and J 3 bases, leaving 13 bases between the germline ends. The CDR3 is 15 residues long. The V gene's germline CDR1 is SGHNT and CDR2 YYREEE (reference sequence). CDR3 bases: TGTGCCAGCAGCTTGGGCCCGACAGACTACTACGAGCAGTACTTC. It yields the protein CASSLGPTDYYEQYF.

A few counts support this clonotype. This may be a read error: a much more frequent sequence differs by one nucleotide. The chain joins TRBV7-2 to TRBJ2-5, with a weak D call TRBD1 (6 bases). Trimming removed 2 bases at V and 2 bases at J, with 9 bases between. Germline lookup yields CDR1 SGHTA and CDR2 FQGNSA. CDR3 size: 14 residues. DNA of the CDR3: TGTGCCAGCAGCTTATGGGGGCGGCAAGAGACCCAGTACTTC. Translated: CASSLWGRQETQYF.

The chain is built from TRBV7-9 and TRBJ1-1; 8 positions agree with TRBD1. This CDR3 region has 13 residues. Germline V gene data show CDR1 as SEHNR and CDR2 as FQNEAQ (reference sequence). Unmatched junction bases numbered 3, after V lost 6 bases and J lost 3 bases. CDR3 nucleotide sequence: TGTGCCAGCAGGTTCAGGGGGCACACTGAAGCTTTCTTT. The encoded protein is CASRFRGHTEAFF.

This clonotype was seen many times. The CDR3 loop is CSVGDSGMGEKLFF. DNA for the CDR3: TGCAGCGTCGGGGACAGCGGAATGGGTGAAAAACTGTTTTTT. The chain combines TRBV29-1 with TRBJ1-4; the match to TRBD1 covers 7 bases. Trimming cost V 6 bases and J 7 bases; bases outside gene matches: 11. Germline values: CDR1 SQVTM, CDR2 ANQGSEA. This CDR3 has 14 residues.

There are many counts of this clonotype. This chain joins TRBV10-2 and TRBJ1-3, with D unclear. Germline assignment: CDR1 WSHSY and CDR2 SAAADI. The CDR3 has 14 residues. V lost 0 bases, J lost 5 bases, and 8 bases lay in between. The CDR3 DNA sequence: TGCGCCAGCAGTGAGTCAGGGTTCAGAAACACCATATATTTT. This translates into CASSESGFRNTIYF.

The chain carries TRBV10-3 and TRBJ1-6, with unresolved D. Trimming shortened V by 4 bases and J by 6 bases, and 7 bases separated the two germline ends. The CDR3 runs 13 residues. The germline CDR1 and CDR2 sequences are ENHRY and SYGVKD. Here the CDR3 DNA reads TGTGCCATCAGTGTTTCCCTTAATTCACCCCTCCACTTT. Translating gives CAISVSLNSPLHF.

Note on this clonotype: One end of the junction does not line up with germline, which may come from a read error. The chain recombines TRBV20-1 with TRBJ2-7, with 8 bases lining up with TRBD2. CDR1 DFQATT and CDR2 SNEGSKA come from the germline V gene (reference sequence). This CDR3 spans 16 amino acids. CDR3 sequence reads: CSAGDQGGGFNYEQYF. CDR3 DNA sequence: TGCAGTGCTGGAGATCAGGGCGGGGGGTTTAACTACGAGCAGTACTTC.

As for this clonotype: At one boundary the junction diverges from the germline segment, which might be a read error. The J gene is TRBJ2-7, the V gene TRBV7-3; TRBD2 aligns across 7 bases. Germline V gene lookup returns CDR1 SGHTA and CDR2 FQGTGA. The CDR3 runs to 14 residues. CDR3 coding DNA: TGCGCCAGCAGCCAAGGGAGGGATACCTGCGAGCAGTACTTC. Residues: CASSQGRDTCEQYF. Using reference TRBV7-3 and TRBJ2-7 for the parts outside the CDR3, the full variable domain is GAGVSQTPSNKVTEKGKYVELRCDPISGHTALYWYRQSLGQGPEFLIYFQGTGAADDSGLPNDRFFAVRPEGSVSTLKIQRTERGDSAVYLCASSQGRDTCEQYFGPGTRLTVT.

This clonotype was seen more than once but under ten times. The J gene is TRBJ1-2, the V gene TRBV11-2; 8 bases are shared with TRBD1. With 4 bases clipped from V and 8 bases from J, the junction kept 9 bases outside the gene matches. This CDR3 has 14 amino acids. Germline V CDR1 and CDR2: SGHAT, FQNNGV. The CDR3 DNA follows: TGTGCCAGCAGCTCCGTCACAGGGGGAGGCGGCTACACCTTC. Residues: CASSSVTGGGGYTF.

This chain links TRBV10-3 with TRBJ1-6, with D possibly TRBD1 on 6 matching bases. Per germline, CDR1 ENHRY and CDR2 SYGVKD. This CDR3 is 14 amino acids long. Trimming stripped 10 bases from V and 10 bases from J, with 20 bases between. This CDR3 is CASSTTGQRSPLHF. The CDR3, as DNA: TGTGCCAGCAGCACCACAGGGCAGCGGTCACCCCTCCACTTT.

The V call is TRBV9, the J call TRBJ2-7; 7 bases match TRBD2. V shed 0 bases and J 0 bases; nucleotides not matched to a gene: 6. The CDR3 is 16 amino acids. Germline V lookup: CDR1 SGDLS, CDR2 YYNGEE. The CDR3 sequence: CASSVAGRDYSYEQYF. In nucleotides, the CDR3 is TGTGCCAGCAGCGTAGCGGGGCGGGACTACTCCTACGAGCAGTACTTC. The variable domain in full, completed from reference TRBV9 and TRBJ2-7, reads DSGVTQTPKHLITATGQRVTLRCSPRSGDLSVYWYQQSLDQGLQFLIQYYNGEERAKGNILERFSAQQFPDLHSELNLSSLELGDSALYFCASSVAGRDYSYEQYFGPGTRLTVT.

V gene TRBV2 combines with J gene TRBJ1-1; maybe TRBD1 (6 bases). Trimming cost V 5 bases and J 11 bases, with 12 bases left between them. CDR3 length: 11 residues. Germline-derived CDR1 and CDR2 are SNHLY and FYNNEI. In DNA, the CDR3 is TGTGCCAGCAGTACCGGACAGTCCGCTTTCTTT. Its protein product is CASSTGQSAFF.

This clonotype was seen many times. V gene TRBV7-2 combines with J gene TRBJ2-7; 8 positions agree with TRBD2. CDR3 length: 14 amino acids. The V and J ends lost 1 base and 3 bases, in that order; junction bases with no gene match: 2. CDR1 and CDR2 (germline): SGHTA, FQGNSA. CDR3 protein: CASSLGSGNYEQYF. In nucleotides, the CDR3 is TGTGCCAGCAGCTTAGGTAGCGGGAACTACGAGCAGTACTTC.

This clonotype was recorded a few times. One junction end does not reproduce the germline sequence, and a read error may be involved. The rearrangement links TRBV10-3 to TRBJ2-7; 8 positions agree with TRBD2. Per the germline V gene, CDR1 is ENHRY and CDR2 is SYGVKD. The CDR3 loop spans 15 amino acids. CDR3 in DNA: TGTGCCAGCAGTCCTATCAGCGGGGGTGAGTTCGAGCAGTACTTC. Translating gives CASSPISGGEFEQYF.